This T cell receptor beta chain stems from a study of T cells in localized non-small cell lung cancer. CDR3 size: 15 residues. Trimming removed 5 bases at V and 2 bases at J, with 13 bases between. The germline gives CDR1 MNHGY, CDR2 SAAAGT. Measured with immunoSEQ multiplex PCR; TCRdb has only the in-frame clones, and not every one. The sample carries under 4,000 clones, about 49% recorded once. The input for sequencing was lymph node tissue, taken before any cancer treatment. J is TRBJ1-5 and V is TRBV6-8, with unresolved D. This receptor was identified in a woman aged 18-49 years with stage I lung adenocarcinoma. The CDR3 is CASSASHQGNQPQHF. DNA for the CDR3: TGTGCCAGCAGTGCGTCCCACCAGGGCAATCAGCCCCAGCATTTT.